This TCR beta chain was observed in a study of T cells in Graves' hyperthyroidism and ophthalmopathy. This CDR3 is built from 14 residues. Trimming shortened V by 6 bases and J by 3 bases, and 14 bases separated the two germline ends. Germline CDR1 reads LGHDT; CDR2 reads YNNKEL (reference sequence). Clinicians diagnosed patients from clinical symptoms, serum thyroxine and TRAb, thyroid ultrasound and orbital computed tomography. The sample holds many counts of this clonotype. No antigen is known for it. Findings and limits, study-wide: The model forecast ophthalmopathy, anticipating it by a median roughly 6 months before onset. In blood, most of the thyroid clonotypes expanded above 0.001 were also present.

Researchers amplified the TCR beta CDR3 regions from RNA transcripts. The HTBI primer set was used in a first-round RT-PCR of the TCR CDR3. TCRdb called the multiplex PCR reads again in MiXCR, with one record for every CDR3 protein. The sample has some 600,000 distinct CDR3 sequences, around 13% seen once; the top ten hold less than 6%. The sample was blood. This clonotype was obtained from a woman aged 25 to 39 with Graves' hyperthyroidism that later progressed to Graves' ophthalmopathy. V and J are TRBV3-1 and TRBJ2-5, with D tentatively TRBD2 (6 bases). Here the CDR3 DNA reads TGTGCCAGCAGACGGGGACTCCTAGAAGAGACCCAGTACTTC. Its translation is CASRRGLLEETQYF.